This T cell receptor (beta chain) was captured in a study of patients and donors after allogeneic stem cell transplantation. A single record per CDR3 protein comes from TCRdb applying MiXCR to the RT-PCR reads. The profile shows approximately 11,000 distinct CDR3 sequences, less than 25% of them singletons. This clonotype was recorded a few times. V lost 6 bases and J lost 0, with 11 bases in between. CDR3 length: 14 residues. Germline lookup yields CDR1 MNHEY and CDR2 SVGAGI. The V gene is TRBV6-5, the J gene TRBJ1-2, with D unresolved. Specimen: blood, either unsorted or a sorted T cell fraction (not recorded which). The TCR was taken from a human donor who was either an allogeneic HSCT recipient or a stem cell or donor lymphocyte infusion donor (not recorded which). It is not recorded whose cells these are; they may come from a transplant donor. This CDR3 is CASRPPGSNYGYTF. CDR3 in DNA: TGTGCCAGCAGGCCGCCCGGATCTAACTATGGCTACACCTTC.